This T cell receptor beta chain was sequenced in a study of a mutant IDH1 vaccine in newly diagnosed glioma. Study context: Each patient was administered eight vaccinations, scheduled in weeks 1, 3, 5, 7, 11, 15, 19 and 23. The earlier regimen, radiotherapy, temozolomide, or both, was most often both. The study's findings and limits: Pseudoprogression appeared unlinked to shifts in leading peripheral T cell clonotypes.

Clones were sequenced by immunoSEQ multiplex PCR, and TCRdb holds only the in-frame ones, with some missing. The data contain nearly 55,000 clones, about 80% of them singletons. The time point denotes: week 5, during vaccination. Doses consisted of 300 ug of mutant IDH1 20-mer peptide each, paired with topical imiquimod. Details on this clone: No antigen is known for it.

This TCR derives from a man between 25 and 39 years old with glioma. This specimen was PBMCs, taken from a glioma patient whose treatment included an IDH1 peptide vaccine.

Here the CDR3 DNA reads TGTGCCTGGATCTCCCGGGAGGTCTATGGCTACACCTTC. As protein: CAWISREVYGYTF. The rearrangement joins TRBV30 to TRBJ1-2; the D is unclear. V lost 4 bases and J lost 4, with 13 bases in between. CDR1 GTSNPN and CDR2 SVGIG come from the germline V gene (reference sequence). CDR3 length equals 13 residues.